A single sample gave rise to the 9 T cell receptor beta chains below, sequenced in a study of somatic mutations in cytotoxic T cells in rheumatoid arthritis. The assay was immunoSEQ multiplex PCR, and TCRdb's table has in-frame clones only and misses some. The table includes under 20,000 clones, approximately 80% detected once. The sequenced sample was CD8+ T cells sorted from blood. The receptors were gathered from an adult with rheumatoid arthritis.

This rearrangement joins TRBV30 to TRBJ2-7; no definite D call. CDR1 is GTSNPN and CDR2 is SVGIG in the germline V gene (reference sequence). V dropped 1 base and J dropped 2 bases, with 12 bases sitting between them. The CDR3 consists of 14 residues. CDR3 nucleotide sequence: TGTGCCTGGAGTGATAAAGAGGAGCCCTACGAGCAGTACTTC. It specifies CAWSDKEEPYEQYF.

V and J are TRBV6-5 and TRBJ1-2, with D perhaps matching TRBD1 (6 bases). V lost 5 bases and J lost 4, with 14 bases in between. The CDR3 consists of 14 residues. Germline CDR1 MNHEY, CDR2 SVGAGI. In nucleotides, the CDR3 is TGTGCCAGCAGTCGTACAGGGCTGCTCTATGGCTACACCTTC. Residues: CASSRTGLLYGYTF.

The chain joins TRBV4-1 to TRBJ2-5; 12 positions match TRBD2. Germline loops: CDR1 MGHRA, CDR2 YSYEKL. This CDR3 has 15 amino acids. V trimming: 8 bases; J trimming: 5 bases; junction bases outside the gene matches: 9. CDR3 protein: CASSPLAGGPETQYF. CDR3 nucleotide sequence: TGCGCCAGCTCCCCCCTAGCGGGGGGGCCGGAGACCCAGTACTTC.

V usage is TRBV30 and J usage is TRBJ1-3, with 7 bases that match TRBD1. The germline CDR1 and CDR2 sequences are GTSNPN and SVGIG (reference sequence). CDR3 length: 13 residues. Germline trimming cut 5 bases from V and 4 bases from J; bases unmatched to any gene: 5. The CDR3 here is CAWATGAGNTIYF. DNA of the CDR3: TGTGCCTGGGCTACAGGGGCAGGAAACACCATATATTTT.

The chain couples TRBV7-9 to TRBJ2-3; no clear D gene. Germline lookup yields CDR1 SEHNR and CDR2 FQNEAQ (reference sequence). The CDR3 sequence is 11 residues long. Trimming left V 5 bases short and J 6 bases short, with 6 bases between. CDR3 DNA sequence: TGTGCCAGCAGCCCTAGGGATACGCAGTATTTT. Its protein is CASSPRDTQYF.

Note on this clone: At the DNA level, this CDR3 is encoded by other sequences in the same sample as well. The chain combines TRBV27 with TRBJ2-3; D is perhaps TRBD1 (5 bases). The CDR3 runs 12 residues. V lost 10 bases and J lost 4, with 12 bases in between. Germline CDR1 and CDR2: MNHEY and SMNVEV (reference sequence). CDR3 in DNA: TGTGCCACGTCAGGGCCTGCAGATACGCAGTATTTT. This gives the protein CATSGPADTQYF.

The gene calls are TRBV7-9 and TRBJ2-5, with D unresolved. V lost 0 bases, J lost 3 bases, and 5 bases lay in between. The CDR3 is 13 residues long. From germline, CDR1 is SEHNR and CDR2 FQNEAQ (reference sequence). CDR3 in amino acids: CASSLAGKETQYF. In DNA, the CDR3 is TGTGCCAGCAGCTTAGCGGGGAAAGAGACCCAGTACTTC.

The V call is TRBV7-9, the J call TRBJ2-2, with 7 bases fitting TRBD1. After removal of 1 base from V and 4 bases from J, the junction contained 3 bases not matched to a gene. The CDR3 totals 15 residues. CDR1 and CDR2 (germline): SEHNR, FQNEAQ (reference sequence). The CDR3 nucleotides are TGTGCCAGCAGCTTAGTAGGGGGCACCACCGGGGAGCTGTTTTTT. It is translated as CASSLVGGTTGELFF. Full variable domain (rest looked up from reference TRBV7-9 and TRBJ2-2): DTGVSQNPRHKITKRGQNVTFRCDPISEHNRLYWYRQTLGQGPEFLTYFQNEAQLEKSRLLSDRFSAERPKGSFSTLEIQRTEQGDSAMYLCASSLVGGTTGELFFGEGSRLTVL.

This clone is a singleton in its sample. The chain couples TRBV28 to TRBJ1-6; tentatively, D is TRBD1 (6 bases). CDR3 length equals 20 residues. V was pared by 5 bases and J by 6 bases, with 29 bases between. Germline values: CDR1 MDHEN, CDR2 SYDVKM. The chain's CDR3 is CASSPSGGRFILRINSPLHF. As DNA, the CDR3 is TGTGCCAGCAGTCCCTCCGGGGGGCGCTTCATTCTCCGAATTAATTCACCCCTCCACTTT.